A selection of T cell receptor beta chains follows, all from one sample in a study of cytomegalovirus exposure and HLA in healthy donors. Repertoires were generated with immunoSEQ multiplex PCR, while TCRdb's copy carries only in-frame clones and drops some. The data hold around 110,000 clones, with approximately 9.4% observed a single time. Sequencing used PBMCs. All receptors come from a young man in good health and CMV-seronegative. The CDR3 runs from the conserved cysteine through the conserved F or W. A D gene is named only where the DNA matches it firmly. Clone size is shown for a subset of rows, as once, few, many or a class of expanded clone.

CASSYDSLTDTQYF | TGTGCCAGCAGCTATGACTCGCTCACAGATACGCAGTATTTT | 14 | TRBV25-1 | NA | NA | TRBJ2-3
CASSPFRGSYEQYF | TGTGCCAGCAGTCCTTTTAGGGGTTCTTACGAGCAGTACTTC | 14 | TRBV6-1 | NA | NA | TRBJ2-7
CASSFGGGSYEQYF | TGTGCCAGCAGTTTCGGGGGAGGCTCCTACGAGCAGTACTTC | 14 | TRBV27 | NA | NA | TRBJ2-7
CASGEGAGTSFETQYF | TGTGCCAGTGGGGAGGGTGCCGGGACTAGCTTTGAGACCCAGTACTTC | 16 | TRBV19 | TRBD2 | NA | TRBJ2-5
CASSLASIRIAGMPDTQYF | TGTGCCAGCAGCTTAGCATCTATACGGATAGCGGGGATGCCAGATACGCAGTATTTT | 19 | TRBV7-9 | TRBD2 | NA | TRBJ2-3
CASRGGFAETQYF | TGTGCCAGCAGGGGGGGATTTGCGGAGACCCAGTACTTC | 13 | TRBV27 | NA | few | TRBJ2-5
CSVEGTSGRRGDEQFF | TGCAGCGTTGAAGGGACTAGCGGGAGGCGAGGCGATGAGCAGTTCTTC | 16 | TRBV29-1 | TRBD2 | NA | TRBJ2-1
CASSNTGLDQPQHF | TGTGCCAGCAGTAATACAGGGCTGGATCAGCCCCAGCATTTT | 14 | TRBV6-6 | NA | NA | TRBJ1-5
CASAQGAGNTIYF | TGTGCCAGCGCACAGGGGGCTGGAAACACCATATATTTT | 13 | TRBV9 | TRBD1 | NA | TRBJ1-3
CASSQDHRQDSSYEQYF | TGCGCCAGCAGCCAAGACCATCGCCAGGACAGCTCCTACGAGCAGTACTTC | 17 | TRBV4-3 | NA | NA | TRBJ2-7
CASSGGLGGAYEQYF | TGTGCCAGCAGCGGGGGACTTGGAGGAGCCTACGAGCAGTACTTC | 15 | TRBV5-5 | NA | NA | TRBJ2-7
CASDRIYTEAFF | TGTGCCTCTGACAGGATCTACACTGAAGCTTTCTTT | 12 | TRBV30 | NA | few | TRBJ1-1
CASSAEGLAGVIRAQYF | TGTGCCAGCAGCGCGGAGGGACTAGCGGGAGTAATTCGCGCGCAGTATTTT | 17 | TRBV9 | TRBD2 | NA | TRBJ2-3
CASSMTGTGGYYGYTF | TGTGCCAGCAGCATGACCGGGACAGGGGGCTACTATGGCTACACCTTC | 16 | TRBV2 | TRBD1 | NA | TRBJ1-2
CASSSGTGSYEQYF | TGTGCCAGCAGCTCCGGGACTGGTTCCTACGAGCAGTACTTC | 14 | TRBV7-8 | NA | once | TRBJ2-7
CATSSGNSGNTIYF | TGTGCCACCAGCAGCGGGAACTCTGGAAACACCATATATTTT | 14 | TRBV15 | NA | NA | TRBJ1-3
CASSRGNEQFF | TGTGCCAGTAGTAGAGGGAATGAGCAGTTCTTC | 11 | TRBV19 | NA | NA | TRBJ2-1
CASSIIRGGEKLFF | TGTGCCAGTAGTATCATCAGGGGTGGTGAAAAACTGTTTTTT | 14 | TRBV19 | NA | NA | TRBJ1-4
CASSRLAGGFYEQYF | TGTGCCAGCAGCAGACTAGCGGGAGGGTTCTACGAGCAGTACTTC | 15 | TRBV6-1 | TRBD2 | NA | TRBJ2-7
CASAGMAAGYEQYF | TGTGCCAGCGCCGGGATGGCGGCGGGTTACGAGCAGTACTTC | 14 | TRBV11-2 | NA | NA | TRBJ2-7
CAWRLAGYGYTF | TGTGCCTGGAGGCTCGCGGGCTATGGCTACACCTTC | 12 | TRBV30 | NA | NA | TRBJ1-2
CASSSLPRGLAGTDTQYF | TGTGCCAGCAGTTCTCTCCCCCGGGGACTAGCTGGGACAGATACGCAGTATTTT | 18 | TRBV28 | TRBD2 | few | TRBJ2-3
CASSQDWGRSFNEQFF | TGCGCCAGCAGCCAAGATTGGGGGCGTTCCTTTAATGAGCAGTTCTTC | 16 | TRBV4-3 | NA | NA | TRBJ2-1
CASSLGRANEQYF | TGTGCCAGCAGCTTAGGGAGGGCCAACGAGCAGTACTTC | 13 | TRBV7-2 | NA | NA | TRBJ2-7
CASSHTESSGRRETQYF | TGCGCCAGCAGCCACACAGAGAGTAGCGGGCGGAGGGAGACCCAGTACTTC | 17 | TRBV4-1 | TRBD2 | NA | TRBJ2-5
CASSWGGRNTGELFF | TGTGCCAGCAGCTGGGGGGGGCGGAACACCGGGGAGCTGTTTTTT | 15 | TRBV7-3 | NA | NA | TRBJ2-2
CASSFTTNTGELFF | TGCGCCAGCAGCTTCACAACAAACACCGGGGAGCTGTTTTTT | 14 | TRBV5-1 | NA | NA | TRBJ2-2
CASRTGTEANEKLFF | TGTGCCAGCAGAACCGGGACAGAGGCTAATGAAAAACTGTTTTTT | 15 | TRBV19 | TRBD1 | few | TRBJ1-4
CASRDTKRAQETQYF | TGCGCCAGCAGGGATACTAAGCGGGCCCAAGAGACCCAGTACTTC | 15 | TRBV5-1 | NA | NA | TRBJ2-5
CASSQQGGSYEQYF | TGCGCCAGCAGCCAACAAGGCGGCAGCTACGAGCAGTACTTC | 14 | TRBV4-1 | NA | NA | TRBJ2-7
CASSPYQGGGTEAFF | TGCGCCAGCAGCCCGTATCAGGGCGGGGGTACTGAAGCTTTCTTT | 15 | TRBV5-1 | NA | NA | TRBJ1-1
CASGGDRGSTEAFF | TGTGCCAGTGGCGGGGACAGGGGTTCCACTGAAGCTTTCTTT | 14 | TRBV19 | TRBD1 | few | TRBJ1-1
CASRPTGSTDTQYF | TGTGCCAGCAGGCCGACAGGGAGCACAGATACGCAGTATTTT | 14 | TRBV6-9 | TRBD1 | NA | TRBJ2-3
CASSIAGGNQPQHF | TGTGCCAGTAGTATAGCGGGGGGCAATCAGCCCCAGCATTTT | 14 | TRBV19 | NA | NA | TRBJ1-5
CASSKGLAGGLYEQYF | TGTGCCAGCAGCAAGGGACTAGCGGGAGGTCTTTACGAGCAGTACTTC | 16 | TRBV5-4 | TRBD2 | NA | TRBJ2-7
CASSFTGGEAQYF | TGTGCCAGCAGCTTTACAGGAGGGGAGGCCCAGTACTTC | 13 | TRBV7-2 | NA | NA | TRBJ2-5
CASSLSRNSPLHF | TGTGCCAGCAGTTTAAGCCGTAATTCACCCCTCCACTTT | 13 | TRBV28 | NA | NA | TRBJ1-6
CASSTTGHNYEQYF | TGTGCCAGTAGTACCACTGGACATAACTACGAGCAGTACTTC | 14 | TRBV19 | NA | few | TRBJ2-7
CASSGPSADEKLFF | TGTGCCAGCAGTGGGCCAAGCGCCGATGAAAAACTGTTTTTT | 14 | TRBV25-1 | NA | few | TRBJ1-4
CASGPAGGNTEAFF | TGTGCCAGCGGCCCCGCGGGAGGGAACACTGAAGCTTTCTTT | 14 | TRBV7-9 | NA | NA | TRBJ1-1
CASSLAYSGLEGTDTQYF | TGCGCCAGCAGCCTTGCCTATAGCGGCCTTGAGGGCACAGATACGCAGTATTTT | 18 | TRBV4-1 | NA | few | TRBJ2-3
CASSMVAGSYRETQYF | TGTGCCAGTAGTATGGTGGCAGGATCATATCGGGAGACCCAGTACTTC | 16 | TRBV19 | NA | many | TRBJ2-5
CASSCGRKEETQYF | TGTGCCAGCAGCTGCGGGAGGAAGGAGGAGACCCAGTACTTC | 14 | TRBV21-1 | NA | few | TRBJ2-5
CASSSQGAGTEAFF | TGTGCCAGCAGCTCACAGGGGGCGGGCACTGAAGCTTTCTTT | 14 | TRBV7-2 | TRBD1 | few | TRBJ1-1
CASSPAAGRTHEQYF | TGTGCCAGCTCACCGGCGGCAGGGAGGACCCACGAGCAGTACTTC | 15 | TRBV18 | NA | few | TRBJ2-7
CASREDLGTEAFF | TGTGCCAGCAGGGAGGACCTGGGCACTGAAGCTTTCTTT | 13 | TRBV2 | NA | NA | TRBJ1-1
CASNQITGPNTGELFF | TGTGCCAGCAACCAGATAACAGGGCCGAACACCGGGGAGCTGTTTTTT | 16 | TRBV7-9 | NA | NA | TRBJ2-2
CAITGQGNTEAFF | TGTGCCATCACCGGACAAGGGAACACTGAAGCTTTCTTT | 13 | TRBV10-3 | NA | NA | TRBJ1-1
CASSYQRSTDTQYF | TGCGCCAGCAGTTATCAGCGGAGCACAGATACGCAGTATTTT | 14 | TRBV4-1 | NA | NA | TRBJ2-3
CASSLAPGGNYGYTF | TGCGCCAGCAGCTTGGCCCCCGGAGGAAACTATGGCTACACCTTC | 15 | TRBV5-1 | NA | NA | TRBJ1-2
CASSYGLALTDTQYF | TGTGCCAGCAGTTATGGACTAGCGCTGACAGATACGCAGTATTTT | 15 | TRBV27 | TRBD2 | few | TRBJ2-3
CAWSFPSIGGKDEQYF | TGTGCCTGGAGTTTCCCAAGCATAGGGGGTAAGGACGAGCAGTACTTC | 16 | TRBV30 | NA | NA | TRBJ2-7
CASSQTGGRETQYF | TGTGCCAGCAGCCAAACAGGGGGGCGGGAGACCCAGTACTTC | 14 | TRBV7-6 | TRBD1 | few | TRBJ2-5
CASSQNSGGFYNEQFF | TGCGCCAGCAGCCAGAATAGCGGGGGTTTCTACAATGAGCAGTTCTTC | 16 | TRBV4-3 | TRBD2 | NA | TRBJ2-1
CAISEGTGISPFETQYF | TGTGCCATCAGTGAAGGGACAGGGATTTCTCCATTTGAGACCCAGTACTTC | 17 | TRBV10-3 | TRBD1 | NA | TRBJ2-5
CASSDQEQGAFQPQHF | TGTGCCAGCAGTGACCAGGAACAGGGGGCCTTTCAGCCCCAGCATTTT | 16 | TRBV6-4 | TRBD1 | few | TRBJ1-5
CAISSGQGAANTGELFF | TGTGCCATCAGCTCGGGACAGGGGGCGGCGAACACCGGGGAGCTGTTTTTT | 17 | TRBV10-3 | TRBD1 | few | TRBJ2-2
CASSLTSTGVEQYF | TGTGCCAGCAGCTTAACCTCCACAGGGGTCGAGCAGTACTTC | 14 | TRBV11-2 | TRBD1 | NA | TRBJ2-7
CASSPGSGRETQYF | TGTGCCAGTAGCCCTGGGAGCGGGCGAGAGACCCAGTACTTC | 14 | TRBV19 | NA | NA | TRBJ2-5
CASSGQGYQPQHF | TGCGCCAGCAGTGGACAGGGGTATCAGCCCCAGCATTTT | 13 | TRBV10-1 | TRBD1 | NA | TRBJ1-5